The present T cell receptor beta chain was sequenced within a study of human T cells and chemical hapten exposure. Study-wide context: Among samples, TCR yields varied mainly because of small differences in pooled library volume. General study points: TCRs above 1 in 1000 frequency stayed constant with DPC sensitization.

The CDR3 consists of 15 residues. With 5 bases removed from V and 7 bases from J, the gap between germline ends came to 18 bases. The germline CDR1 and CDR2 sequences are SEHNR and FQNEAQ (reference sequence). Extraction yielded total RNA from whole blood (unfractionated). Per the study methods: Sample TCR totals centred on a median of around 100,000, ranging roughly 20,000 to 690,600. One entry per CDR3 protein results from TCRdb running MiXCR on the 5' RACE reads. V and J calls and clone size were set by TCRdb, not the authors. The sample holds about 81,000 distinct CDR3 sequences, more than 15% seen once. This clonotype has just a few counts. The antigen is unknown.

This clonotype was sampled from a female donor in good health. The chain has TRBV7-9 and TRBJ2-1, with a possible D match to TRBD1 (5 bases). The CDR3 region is CASSPKFRVGNEQFF. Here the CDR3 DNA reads TGTGCCAGCAGCCCCAAGTTCAGGGTAGGAAATGAGCAGTTCTTC. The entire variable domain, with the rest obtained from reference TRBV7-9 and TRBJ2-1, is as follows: DTGVSQNPRHKITKRGQNVTFRCDPISEHNRLYWYRQTLGQGPEFLTYFQNEAQLEKSRLLSDRFSAERPKGSFSTLEIQRTEQGDSAMYLCASSPKFRVGNEQFFGPGTRLTVL.